The present T cell receptor beta chain was sequenced within a study of T cell changes during pregnancy in multiple sclerosis. Libraries were prepared by immunoSEQ multiplex PCR; TCRdb keeps only in-frame clonotypes and omits some of them. Of about 79,000 clones listed, 75% to 95% are singletons. The V end was cut by 6 bases, the J end by 0 bases, with 9 bases between. This CDR3 contains 14 residues. The germline V gene encodes CDR1 MNHEY and CDR2 SVGAGI. This chain connects TRBV6-5 to TRBJ1-3; D is unclear. The sequences come from CD4+ T cells from peripheral blood mononuclear cells, collected in the second trimester of pregnancy. This receptor was identified in a female donor with multiple sclerosis, enrolled in a pregnancy study. CDR3 protein: CASSTRSSGNTIYF. The CDR3, as DNA: TGTGCCAGCAGCACTAGGTCCTCTGGAAACACCATATATTTT.